These 10 T cell receptor beta chains originate from one sample sequenced in a study of cytomegalovirus exposure and HLA in healthy donors. Researchers ran the PCR with 60 Vbeta and 13 Jbeta primers. TCRdb keeps only in-frame clones here, not all; method: immunoSEQ multiplex PCR. The table lists about 150,000 clones, roughly 70% of them singletons. The sequenced sample consisted of PBMCs. All receptors derive from a woman aged 35 to 49 in good health and CMV-seronegative.

The chain carries TRBV4-1 and TRBJ1-2; the match to TRBD1 covers 7 bases. J gave up 6 bases and V 3 bases, and 10 bases lay outside the gene matches. Per germline, CDR1 MGHRA and CDR2 YSYEKL. The CDR3 consists of 15 residues. The CDR3 spells CASSQYSGGQDGYTF. In nucleotides, the CDR3 is TGCGCCAGCAGCCAGTACTCAGGGGGTCAAGATGGCTACACCTTC.

The genes are TRBV19 and TRBJ1-2, with unresolved D. V lost 0 bases and J 2 bases, leaving 10 bases between the germline ends. The CDR3 sequence is 15 residues long. Germline assignment: CDR1 LNHDA and CDR2 SQIVND (reference sequence). The CDR3 DNA sequence: TGTGCCAGTAGTATAGACCTCTCTTTAAACTATGGCTACACCTTC. Its protein product is CASSIDLSLNYGYTF.

The rearrangement links TRBV28 to TRBJ1-2; D is uncertain. The germline V gene encodes CDR1 MDHEN and CDR2 SYDVKM. The CDR3 spans 14 residues. Trimming took off 1 base at V and 6 bases at J, with 12 bases between the two ends. The DNA of the CDR3 is TGTGCCAGCAGTTTATCCGGGTTCCAAGATGGCTACACCTTC. Translation: CASSLSGFQDGYTF.

CDR3: CASGDGVGYTF. The CDR3, as DNA: TGTGCCAGCGGAGACGGCGTAGGCTACACCTTC. The rearrangement joins TRBV2 to TRBJ1-2; D not certain. Germline-derived CDR1 and CDR2 are SNHLY and FYNNEI. V lost 8 bases to trimming and J lost 8 bases, with 12 bases between them. CDR3 length: 11 amino acids. The full variable domain, completed using reference TRBV2 and TRBJ1-2, is EPEVTQTPSHQVTQMGQEVILRCVPISNHLYFYWYRQILGQKVEFLVSFYNNEISEKSEIFDDQFSVERPDGSNFTLKIRSTKLEDSAMYFCASGDGVGYTFGSGTRLTVV.

Concerning this clone itself: This specimen includes other DNA sequences encoding the same CDR3. The rearrangement links TRBV5-6 to TRBJ1-2; weak D call: TRBD1 (5 bases). V lost 1 base and J 4 bases, leaving 11 bases between the germline ends. The CDR3 covers 14 residues. CDR1 is SGHDT and CDR2 is YYEEEE in the germline V gene. CDR3 sequence: CASSLKGVGYGYTF. The CDR3 DNA reads as TGTGCCAGCAGCTTGAAAGGGGTCGGCTATGGCTACACCTTC.

This clone has more than one count but fewer than ten. In DNA, the CDR3 is TGTGCCAGCAAGACAGGGTCTGGGGCCAACGTCCTGACTTTC. Protein sequence: CASKTGSGANVLTF. J is TRBJ2-6 and V is TRBV6-1; 7 bases match TRBD1. The CDR3 totals 14 residues. In germline, CDR1 is MNHNS, CDR2 SASEGT. V was pared by 7 bases and J by 1 base, with 1 base of the junction left unmatched.

The rearrangement links TRBV5-1 to TRBJ1-1, with D unresolved. The CDR3 is 17 amino acids. Germline V gene data show CDR1 as SGHRS and CDR2 as YFSETQ. V dropped 0 bases and J dropped 8 bases, with 23 bases sitting between them. The CDR3 nucleotides are TGCGCCAGCAGCTTGGACAATTGGATGCGACCCGCAGCGGAAGCTTTCTTT. It specifies CASSLDNWMRPAAEAFF.

This clone was observed many times. The chain is built from TRBV27 and TRBJ1-1; D is unclear. This CDR3 contains 13 residues. V lost 8 bases and J lost 0, with 10 bases in between. Germline-derived CDR1 and CDR2 are MNHEY and SMNVEV (reference sequence). CDR3: CASVPNMNTEAFF. The CDR3, as DNA: TGTGCCAGCGTACCGAACATGAACACTGAAGCTTTCTTT.

CDR3 in DNA: TGTGCCAGCAGCTTGAGTCCGAACACCGGGGAGCTGTTTTTT. Translated: CASSLSPNTGELFF. The chain recombines TRBV9 with TRBJ2-2; no clear D gene. The germline V gene encodes CDR1 SGDLS and CDR2 YYNGEE. This CDR3 has 14 residues. V was shortened by 4 bases and J by 0 bases, with 7 bases between the two germline ends. The full variable domain, rest sourced from reference TRBV9 and TRBJ2-2, is DSGVTQTPKHLITATGQRVTLRCSPRSGDLSVYWYQQSLDQGLQFLIQYYNGEERAKGNILERFSAQQFPDLHSELNLSSLELGDSALYFCASSLSPNTGELFFGEGSRLTVL.

The chain uses TRBV5-1 and TRBJ2-3, with 7 nucleotides matching TRBD1. The V segment lost 3 bases and the J segment 4 bases; nucleotides outside the gene matches: 5. Germline V gene lookup returns CDR1 SGHRS and CDR2 YFSETQ. This CDR3 is built from 14 residues. CDR3 residues: CASSSQGVPDTQYF. Written as DNA, the CDR3 is TGCGCCAGCAGCTCTCAGGGGGTCCCAGATACGCAGTATTTT.